A selection of T cell receptor beta chains follows, all from one sample in a study of T cells in Graves' hyperthyroidism and ophthalmopathy. One entry per CDR3 protein results from TCRdb running MiXCR on the multiplex PCR reads. The sample has around 700,000 distinct CDR3 sequences, over 15% seen once. Sample: blood. These receptors originate from a woman between 45 and 60 years old with Graves' hyperthyroidism that later progressed to Graves' ophthalmopathy. CDR3s include the opening cysteine and the closing phenylalanine or tryptophan. D genes are given only for firm matches. Only some rows state a clone size, as once, few, many or a class for expanded clones.

TRBV7-2	few	.	TRBJ2-2	TGTGTCAGCAGCTGGTGGACAGATAACACCGGGGAGCTGTTTTTT	CVSSWWTDNTGELFF
TRBV5-1	many	.	TRBJ1-1	TGCGCCAGCAGCTTCCGGTTTGCGGAGACCGAAGCTTTCTTT	CASSFRFAETEAFF
TRBV20-1	many	.	TRBJ1-1	TGCAGTGCTAGAGACGGACGTCTTAGGTACCTTGGCACTGAAGCTTTCTTT	CSARDGRLRYLGTEAFF
TRBV5-6	few	.	TRBJ2-1	TGTGCCAGCAGCTTGGGGTGGGGTACAACCCAAAATGAGCAGTTCTTC	CASSLGWGTTQNEQFF
TRBV6-2/TRBV6-3	.	TRBD1	TRBJ1-4	TGTGCCAGCAGTTATCCCACAGGGGATGTAAATGAAAAACTGTTTTTT	CASSYPTGDVNEKLFF
TRBV6-5	many	TRBD1	TRBJ2-3	TGTGCCAGCAGTTTCGGGACAGGGGGCCCGGGAGATACGCAGTATTTT	CASSFGTGGPGDTQYF
TRBV6-2/TRBV6-3	many	.	TRBJ2-7	TGTGCCAGCAGGCCCCCGGCAGGCTACGAGCAGTACTTC	CASRPPAGYEQYF
TRBV9	few	.	TRBJ1-2	TGTGCCAGCAGCGGCTCACAGGATAACTATGGCTACACCTTC	CASSGSQDNYGYTF
TRBV29-1	.	TRBD2	TRBJ2-3	TGCAGCGTTGACCAACCACTAGCGGGGGGGCCGCTAGATACGCAGTATTTT	CSVDQPLAGGPLDTQYF
TRBV6-1	.	TRBD1	TRBJ2-2	TGTGCCAGCAGGAAACTAAGGGGGCCCGACACCGGGGAGCTGTTTTTT	CASRKLRGPDTGELFF
TRBV6-2/TRBV6-3	.	TRBD1	TRBJ1-5	TGTGCCAGCGGGACAGGGGGCCTTTCCAATCAGCCCCAGCATTTT	CASGTGGLSNQPQHF
TRBV19	few	.	TRBJ2-3	TGTGCCAGTAGACAGGAACCTAGAGCAGATACGCAGTATTTT	CASRQEPRADTQYF
TRBV7-3	many	.	TRBJ2-3	TGTGCCAGCAGCGCACAGGGTACAGATACGCAGTATTTT	CASSAQGTDTQYF
TRBV10-1	many	.	TRBJ1-4	TGCGCCAGCAGTGAGAAGGGGCGGGATGAAAAACTGTTTTTT	CASSEKGRDEKLFF
TRBV20-1	.	TRBD2	TRBJ2-4	TGCAGTGCTAGGGTCGGGCTAGCGGGGGGAGGAAACATTCAGTACTTC	CSARVGLAGGGNIQYF
TRBV19	.	TRBD1	TRBJ2-1	TGTGCCAGTAGTCCCCCCCGGACAGGGCGGGATGAGCAGTTCTTC	CASSPPRTGRDEQFF
TRBV4-1	once	TRBD1	TRBJ1-2	TGCGCCAGCAGCCAAGTGCAGGGGGCGATGCTGGCGGATGGCTACACCTTC	CASSQVQGAMLADGYTF
TRBV20-1	many	.	TRBJ1-4	TGCAGTGCTAGACAGGGAACAGCTAATGAAAAACTGTTTTTT	CSARQGTANEKLFF
TRBV19	few	TRBD1	TRBJ1-2	TGTGCCAGTAGTACGCGACAGGGGAATTTCTATGGCTACACCTTC	CASSTRQGNFYGYTF
TRBV7-2	few	.	TRBJ2-1	TGTGCCGGCAGCCCAGGCTCAGGGGACTACAATGAGCAGTTCTTC	CAGSPGSGDYNEQFF
TRBV5-1	many	.	TRBJ1-6	TGCGCCAGCAGCTTGGCCGGGGGGATAAGGTCACCCCTCCACTTT	CASSLAGGIRSPLHF
TRBV2	.	TRBD2	TRBJ2-3	TGTGCCAGTAATAGGGGACTAGCGGGGCCGAAAGAAGATACGCAGTATTTT	CASNRGLAGPKEDTQYF
TRBV20-1	many	TRBD1	TRBJ1-1	TGCAGTGCTAGAGATCGGACAGGGGGCGCCGGGAACACTGAAGCTTTCTTT	CSARDRTGGAGNTEAFF
TRBV12-3/TRBV12-4	many	TRBD2	TRBJ2-2	TGTGCCAGCAGAGGACTAGCGGCGAACACCGGGGAGCTGTTTTTT	CASRGLAANTGELFF
TRBV2	many	TRBD1	TRBJ2-1	TGTGCCAGCAGTGGGCCAGGGGGCTCCTACAATGAGCAGTTCTTC	CASSGPGGSYNEQFF
TRBV12-3/TRBV12-4	many	.	TRBJ1-5	TGTGCCAGCAGAAACGTCGGGGCATCGGGCGGTCAGCCCCAGCATTTT	CASRNVGASGGQPQHF
TRBV7-8	.	.	TRBJ1-4	TGTGCCACCCGGTCAACTAATGAAAAACTGTTTTTT	CATRSTNEKLFF